Below are 23 T cell receptor beta chains sequenced from a single sample in a study of chemoradiotherapy in HPV16-positive cancers. Generated by immunoSEQ multiplex PCR, the TCRdb table keeps only in-frame clones and is missing some. The repertoire includes about 14,000 clones, approximately 74% of them detected once, and 8% to 10% sits in the top ten. Sample acquisition took place from a patient who underwent chemoradiotherapy. The receptor set was obtained from a human donor with HPV-associated anogenital cancer.

This chain joins TRBV9 and TRBJ1-2; TRBD1 matches at 9 bases. This CDR3 has 14 residues. The trim removed 4 bases at V and 6 bases at J, leaving 7 bases unmatched. Germline V gene sequence: CDR1 SGDLS, CDR2 YYNGEE. Here the CDR3 DNA reads TGTGCCAGCAGCACCCTTGACAGGGGGGATGGCTACACCTTC. This gives the protein CASSTLDRGDGYTF.

The CDR3 is CASSSGTDNNEQFF. The CDR3 DNA reads as TGTGCCAGCAGCTCCGGGACCGACAACAATGAGCAGTTCTTC. V gene TRBV7-6 combines with J gene TRBJ2-1; D tentatively reads TRBD1 or TRBD2 (5 bases each). V shed 4 bases and J shed 5 bases, with 12 bases lying between them. The germline V gene encodes CDR1 SGHVS and CDR2 FNYEAQ. This CDR3 contains 14 residues.

This chain uses TRBV29-1 with TRBJ1-2; 8 positions match TRBD1. The CDR3 runs 12 residues. CDR1 SQVTM and CDR2 ANQGSEA come from the germline V gene. V was pared by 5 bases and J by 8 bases, with 7 bases of the junction left unmatched. The CDR3 nucleotides read TGCAGCGTTTCTGACAGGGGAGAAGGCTACACCTTC. Translation: CSVSDRGEGYTF.

This sequence joins TRBV30 and TRBJ2-7; 8 bases fit TRBD1. Germline-derived CDR1 and CDR2 are GTSNPN and SVGIG (reference sequence). This CDR3 comprises 15 residues. V was pared by 3 bases and J by 4 bases, with 11 bases of the junction left unmatched. This chain's CDR3 is CAWRGAGGVLYEQYF. CDR3 nucleotide sequence: TGTGCCTGGAGGGGGGCAGGGGGCGTTTTATACGAGCAGTACTTC.

The gene calls are TRBV18 and TRBJ2-1; 10 positions match TRBD2. CDR1 is KGHSH and CDR2 is LQKENI in the germline V gene. After removal of 3 bases from V and 2 bases from J, the junction contained 4 bases not matched to a gene. The length of the CDR3 is 16 residues. The CDR3 is CASSPFTSGAYNEQFF. CDR3 sequence (DNA): TGTGCCAGCTCACCCTTCACTAGCGGGGCCTACAATGAGCAGTTCTTC.

The V call is TRBV19, the J call TRBJ2-5; D possibly uses TRBD1 or TRBD2 (6 bases each). CDR1 is LNHDA, CDR2 SQIVND, per germline (reference sequence). Between the trimmed V and J ends, which lost 6 bases and 5 bases, there was a span of 16 bases. The CDR3 totals 14 residues. This chain's CDR3 is CASRLDIGGETQYF. The CDR3 DNA sequence: TGTGCCAGTAGATTAGACATAGGGGGGGAGACCCAGTACTTC.

The V and J genes are TRBV11-3 and TRBJ2-7, with 10 bases lining up with TRBD2. Unmatched junction bases numbered 8, after V lost 5 bases and J lost 1 base. The length of the CDR3 is 16 residues. Germline V lookup: CDR1 SGHNT, CDR2 YENEEA. CDR3 in amino acids: CASSPQLAGGSYEQYF. DNA of the CDR3: TGTGCCAGCAGCCCCCAATTAGCGGGAGGATCCTACGAGCAGTACTTC.

The chain employs TRBV19 and TRBJ1-1; 10 nucleotides agree with TRBD1. Germline assignment: CDR1 LNHDA and CDR2 SQIVND (reference sequence). This CDR3 comprises 17 residues. Trimming cost V 5 bases and J 1 base; bases outside gene matches: 10. This chain's CDR3 is CASSLRPGTGENTEAFF. The CDR3 region has the DNA TGTGCCAGTAGTCTCCGTCCCGGGACAGGGGAGAACACTGAAGCTTTCTTT.

This clone was seen a handful of times. The chain employs TRBV7-3 and TRBJ2-1; 13 bases fit TRBD2. CDR3 length: 22 residues. Trimming took 2 bases from V and 5 from J; bases not matched to a gene: 21. Germline CDR1 is SGHTA and CDR2 is FQGTGA. The CDR3 protein is CASSLYPTGLAGATAENNEQFF. The DNA of the CDR3 is TGTGCCAGCAGCTTATACCCTACTGGACTAGCGGGGGCCACGGCGGAGAACAATGAGCAGTTCTTC. The full variable domain, completed using reference TRBV7-3 and TRBJ2-1, is GAGVSQTPSNKVTEKGKYVELRCDPISGHTALYWYRQSLGQGPEFLIYFQGTGAADDSGLPNDRFFAVRPEGSVSTLKIQRTERGDSAVYLCASSLYPTGLAGATAENNEQFFGPGTRLTVL.

This sequence joins TRBV5-5 and TRBJ1-5; TRBD1 aligns across 8 bases. CDR1 is SGHKS and CDR2 is YYEKEE in the germline V gene (reference sequence). The V gene end was trimmed by 1 base and the J gene end by 0 bases; junction bases not matched to a gene: 6. The length of the CDR3 is 17 residues. The CDR3 DNA follows: TGTGCCAGCAGCTTGCGGGACAGGTCTTATAGCAATCAGCCCCAGCATTTT. Its protein is CASSLRDRSYSNQPQHF.

The gene calls are TRBV25-1 and TRBJ1-4, with D perhaps TRBD1 (5 bases). Trimming cost V 6 bases and J 5 bases, with 16 bases left between them. Germline V gives CDR1 MGHDK, CDR2 SYGVNS. The length of the CDR3 is 15 residues. The CDR3 loop is CASRRAGRGNEKLFF. CDR3 coding DNA: TGTGCCAGCAGACGAGCGGGGAGGGGCAATGAAAAACTGTTTTTT.

Points on this clone: The junction shows a germline mismatch at one end, possibly a read error. The rearrangement uses TRBV20-1 and TRBJ2-1; D is uncertain. The CDR3 consists of 11 residues. CDR1 DFQATT and CDR2 SNEGSKA come from the germline V gene (reference sequence). CDR3 sequence (DNA): TGCAGTGCTCTAATAGACAACGAGCAGTTCTTC. Amino acid sequence: CSALIDNEQFF.

The V and J genes are TRBV9 and TRBJ2-6; a possible D gene is TRBD1 (5 bases). The CDR3 spans 16 residues. Trimming cost V 1 base and J 2 bases, with 10 bases left between them. In germline, CDR1 is SGDLS, CDR2 YYNGEE. As DNA, the CDR3 is TGTGCCAGCAGCGTACAGGGTGGAGCTGGGGCCAACGTCCTGACTTTC. Translation: CASSVQGGAGANVLTF.

The chain employs TRBV19 and TRBJ2-5; 7 nucleotides match TRBD1. V dropped 6 bases and J dropped 3; count of bases not matched to a gene: 13. Per germline, CDR1 LNHDA and CDR2 SQIVND (reference sequence). The CDR3 has 16 residues. In DNA form, the CDR3 reads TGTGCCAGTAGCGATCACCCGACAGGGTCGAAAGAGACCCAGTACTTC. It yields the protein CASSDHPTGSKETQYF.

The rearrangement uses TRBV7-9 and TRBJ2-1; D is unresolved. The CDR3 sequence is 12 residues long. Trimming removed 2 bases at V and 8 bases at J, with 7 bases between. Per the germline V gene, CDR1 is SEHNR and CDR2 is FQNEAQ (reference sequence). CDR3: CASSLMSDEQFF. In DNA, the CDR3 is TGTGCCAGCAGCTTAATGAGTGATGAGCAGTTCTTC.

This clone has a single count. The chain joins TRBV6-1 to TRBJ2-3; D uncertain. The V gene's germline CDR1 is MNHNS and CDR2 SASEGT. CDR3 length equals 15 residues. With 2 bases removed from V and 0 bases from J, the gap between germline ends came to 9 bases. The CDR3 coding sequence is TGTGCCAGCAGTGAATTGGTACTTAGCACAGATACGCAGTATTTT. Its translation: CASSELVLSTDTQYF.

J is TRBJ1-6 and V is TRBV30; D is unclear. V was clipped by 3 bases and J by 7 bases, with 10 bases between them. The germline CDR1 and CDR2 sequences are GTSNPN and SVGIG (reference sequence). The CDR3 extends over 13 amino acids. DNA for the CDR3: TGTGCCTGGAGCGAGACTCCAAATTCACCCCTCCACTTT. It codes for CAWSETPNSPLHF.

The rearrangement uses TRBV30 and TRBJ2-1, with 9 bases aligning to TRBD2. V was pared by 0 bases and J by 6 bases, with 0 bases of the junction left unmatched. Germline V gene lookup returns CDR1 GTSNPN and CDR2 SVGIG (reference sequence). This CDR3 comprises 13 residues. The CDR3 reads CAWSVLAGNEQFF. CDR3 sequence (DNA): TGTGCCTGGAGTGTACTAGCGGGCAATGAGCAGTTCTTC.

This clone has just one count. The chain carries TRBV19 and TRBJ1-6; D call uncertain. In germline, CDR1 is LNHDA, CDR2 SQIVND (reference sequence). CDR3 length: 13 residues. The germline V and J ends were trimmed by 3 bases and 14 bases, with 14 bases remaining between them. The CDR3 sequence: CASSIGLMGALHF. As DNA, the CDR3 is TGTGCCAGTAGTATTGGTTTAATGGGAGCCCTCCACTTT.

The chain uses TRBV6-6 and TRBJ2-1; 13 nucleotides match TRBD2. Germline values: CDR1 MNHNY, CDR2 SVGAGI (reference sequence). Trimming at V came to 6 bases and at J to 6 bases, leaving 8 bases not matched to a gene. This CDR3 comprises 16 residues. DNA for the CDR3: TGTGCCAGCAGGGACCCGGGACTAGCGGGACCCAATGAGCAGTTCTTC. Translated: CASRDPGLAGPNEQFF.

The rearrangement links TRBV18 to TRBJ1-4, with 8 bases aligning to TRBD1. The length of the CDR3 is 15 residues. Germline CDR1 reads KGHSH; CDR2 reads LQKENI. V was pared by 2 bases and J by 8 bases, with 7 bases of the junction left unmatched. CDR3: CASSPSDRGREKLFF. The DNA of the CDR3 is TGTGCCAGCTCACCAAGCGACAGGGGAAGGGAAAAACTGTTTTTT.

This clone was seen a handful of times. CDR3 region: CASSTGGPDQPQHF. The CDR3 DNA reads TGTGCCAGCAGTACGGGAGGGCCGGATCAGCCCCAGCATTTT. The genes are TRBV27 and TRBJ1-5; D is undetermined. The germline gives CDR1 MNHEY, CDR2 SMNVEV (reference sequence). This CDR3 is built from 14 residues. Trimming left V 5 bases short and J 5 bases short, with 13 bases between.

This sequence joins TRBV5-1 and TRBJ2-3, with a possible D match to TRBD1 (5 bases). V dropped 0 bases and J dropped 6 bases, with 17 bases sitting between them. The CDR3 sequence is 16 residues long. Germline CDR1 reads SGHRS; CDR2 reads YFSETQ. In DNA, the CDR3 is TGCGCCAGCAGCTTGGGGGGCGCAGTACGTTCGGATACGCAGTATTTT. Its translation: CASSLGGAVRSDTQYF. Together with reference TRBV5-1 and TRBJ2-3, the CDR3 gives the full variable domain: KAGVTQTPRYLIKTRGQQVTLSCSPISGHRSVSWYQQTPGQGLQFLFEYFSETQRNKGNFPGRFSGRQFSNSRSEMNVSTLELGDSALYLCASSLGGAVRSDTQYFGPGTRLTVL.